Shown below are 20 T cell receptor beta chains from a single sample sequenced in a study of T cells after yellow fever vaccination. Using its own MiXCR run on the 5' RACE reads, TCRdb lists one record per CDR3 protein. Here the sample spans about 580,000 distinct CDR3 sequences, less than 20% being singletons. The material sequenced was PBMCs, taken 5 days after the first yellow fever vaccination. The receptor source for this set is a young man who received the YFV17D yellow fever vaccine.

The rearrangement uses TRBV29-1 and TRBJ2-3; D is uncertain. Trimming pared 4 bases from V and 2 bases from J, leaving 7 bases between. Germline V gene data show CDR1 as SQVTM and CDR2 as ANQGSEA. This CDR3 region has 12 residues. The CDR3 loop is CSVVEPTDTQYF. The CDR3 DNA reads as TGCAGCGTTGTAGAACCCACAGATACGCAGTATTTT.

This clonotype was seen a handful of times. The junction differs from germline at one of its ends, possibly a read error. The chain uses TRBV7-9 and TRBJ2-7, with 10 nucleotides matching TRBD1. The CDR3 is 12 residues long. Germline assignment: CDR1 SEHNR and CDR2 FQNEAQ (reference sequence). CDR3 nucleotide sequence: TGTGCCAGCAGCTTATACCGCGGGACAGGGGATTTT. Protein: CASSLYRGTGDF.

This clonotype showed up just a few times. This sequence joins TRBV21-1 and TRBJ2-4; the table assigns TRBD2, which was not confirmed against the DNA. TRBV21-1 is a pseudogene segment. The CDR3 consists of 21 residues. Written as DNA, the CDR3 is TGTGCCAGCAGCAGGCGGGTTGGGGGTCACGCTAGCGGGGGAATCAAAAACATTCAGTACTTC. It codes for CASSRRVGGHASGGIKNIQYF.

The J gene is TRBJ2-7, the V gene TRBV6-5; D is undetermined. Germline V lookup: CDR1 MNHEY, CDR2 SVGAGI. There are 17 residues in the CDR3. V lost 2 bases to trimming and J lost 2 bases, with 19 bases between them. CDR3 DNA: TGTGCCAGCAGTTACGGGGTGGATAGGAAAGTAGCCTACGAGCAGTACGTC. Protein sequence: CASSYGVDRKVAYEQYV.

This clonotype has ten or more counts. The rearrangement links TRBV7-2 to TRBJ2-3; maybe TRBD2 (6 bases). The ends were cut back, 3 bases at V and 0 bases at J, with 13 bases in the middle. This CDR3 is 16 amino acids long. From germline, CDR1 is SGHTA and CDR2 FQGNSA. The CDR3 loop is CASSFIGGVSTDTQYF. In nucleotides, the CDR3 is TGTGCCAGCAGCTTCATAGGCGGGGTGAGCACAGATACGCAGTATTTT.

This clonotype came up a few times. CDR3 DNA: TGCGCCAGTGGGAGGGGACCGACGGGCACCGGGGAGCTGTTTTTT. It encodes CASGRGPTGTGELFF. The V call is TRBV4-1, the J call TRBJ2-2, with 7 bases identical to TRBD2. The CDR3 loop spans 15 amino acids. Trimming at V came to 9 bases and at J to 4 bases, leaving 11 bases not matched to a gene. Per the germline V gene, CDR1 is MGHRA and CDR2 is YSYEKL.

This clonotype was counted at least ten times. The V and J genes are TRBV5-1 and TRBJ2-5; unclear D gene. CDR1 and CDR2 from the germline V gene are SGHRS and YFSETQ. There are 15 residues in the CDR3. V was shortened by 0 bases and J by 4 bases, with 13 bases between the two germline ends. The CDR3 DNA reads as TGCGCCAGCAGCTTGGAACAGATTGGTGGAGAGACCCAGTACTTC. Protein sequence: CASSLEQIGGETQYF.

This clonotype was detected only a few times. This chain links TRBV7-2 with TRBJ1-2; D is unclear. Looked up from germline, CDR1 is SGHTA and CDR2 is FQGNSA. The CDR3 consists of 13 residues. V lost 3 bases and J lost 4, with 9 bases in between. CDR3 protein: CASSFKTTYGYTF. The CDR3 nucleotides read TGTGCCAGCAGCTTTAAGACGACCTATGGCTACACCTTC.

This clonotype was counted between two and nine times. The gene calls are TRBV9 and TRBJ2-1; no firm D call. The CDR3 is 11 residues long. Looked up from germline, CDR1 is SGDLS and CDR2 is YYNGEE. V dropped 7 bases and J dropped 5 bases, with 7 bases sitting between them. The DNA of the CDR3 is TGTGCCAGCGCTCGAGACAATGAGCAGTTCTTC. It translates to CASARDNEQFF.

This clonotype was picked up a small number of times. The J gene is TRBJ2-3, the V gene TRBV7-2; TRBD2 aligns across 10 bases. V lost 0 bases and J lost 5; bases outside the gene matches: 2. Germline loops: CDR1 SGHTA, CDR2 FQGNSA. The CDR3 spans 15 residues. The CDR3 region has the DNA TGTGCCAGCAGCTTAGCAGCGGGGGGGGTAGATACGCAGTATTTT. Protein product: CASSLAAGGVDTQYF.

V usage is TRBV28 and J usage is TRBJ1-1, with D hard to call. Germline V gene sequence: CDR1 MDHEN, CDR2 SYDVKM. This CDR3 comprises 14 residues. V lost 3 bases, J lost 11 bases, and 19 bases lay in between. CDR3 in DNA: TGTGCCAGCAGTTTTGCGTCAGCGGGCGGAGAGGCTTTCTTT. Its translation is CASSFASAGGEAFF.

This clonotype appeared many times. The chain uses TRBV7-2 and TRBJ2-1, with D tentatively TRBD2 (5 bases). This CDR3 comprises 13 residues. Germline assignment: CDR1 SGHTA and CDR2 FQGNSA. V shed 5 bases and J shed 12 bases, with 17 bases lying between them. In nucleotides, the CDR3 is TGTGCCAGCAGCCCCTTTACTAGTTCTGTGCAGTTCTTC. Translation gives CASSPFTSSVQFF.

The CDR3 protein is CATGRGSYNEQFF. In DNA, the CDR3 is TGTGCCACGGGGCGGGGGAGCTACAATGAGCAGTTCTTC. The chain carries TRBV7-2 and TRBJ2-1; 7 bases line up with TRBD2. This CDR3 has 13 residues. V lost 10 bases to trimming and J lost 3 bases; unmatched junction nucleotides: 6. Per the germline V gene, CDR1 is SGHTA and CDR2 is FQGNSA.

This clonotype was observed a few times. This chain uses TRBV12-3 or TRBV12-4 with TRBJ2-3; a weak D match, TRBD1 (6 bases). CDR3 length: 14 amino acids. Trimming removed 6 bases from V and 6 bases from J, with 16 bases in between. The CDR3 reads CASSPQGISDTQYF. The CDR3 DNA reads TGTGCCAGCAGCCCACAGGGAATTTCGGATACGCAGTATTTT.

This clonotype turned up a few times. The chain is built from TRBV14 and TRBJ2-3; D remains unclear. V was cut by 1 base and J by 3 bases, with 8 bases left in between. There are 14 residues in the CDR3. The V gene's germline CDR1 is SGHDN and CDR2 FVKESK. Here the CDR3 reads CASSQVYGTDTQYF. The DNA for the CDR3 is TGTGCCAGCAGCCAAGTCTACGGGACAGATACGCAGTATTTT.

This clonotype has a count of ten or more. This sequence joins TRBV29-1 and TRBJ2-3; D is ambiguous. In germline, CDR1 is SQVTM, CDR2 ANQGSEA. The CDR3 has 15 residues. The V end lost 0 bases, the J end lost 0 bases, and 10 bases lay between the germline ends. In DNA, the CDR3 is TGCAGCGTTGAAGATCGTGGCAGGAGCACAGATACGCAGTATTTT. Protein product: CSVEDRGRSTDTQYF.

This clonotype was seen a few times. The chain uses TRBV19 and TRBJ2-1, with 9 bases lining up with TRBD2. Germline assignment: CDR1 LNHDA and CDR2 SQIVND (reference sequence). V trimming: 4 bases; J trimming: 10 bases; junction bases outside the gene matches: 17. The CDR3 totals 17 residues. This CDR3 is CASSTPLAAGGQGEQFF. DNA for the CDR3: TGTGCCAGTAGTACCCCCCTTGCGGCGGGGGGGCAGGGCGAGCAGTTCTTC.

This clonotype came up a few times. V is TRBV29-1 and J is TRBJ1-4, with D unresolved. V dropped 4 bases and J dropped 0 bases, with 6 bases sitting between them. CDR1 is SQVTM, CDR2 ANQGSEA, per germline. The CDR3 spans 13 residues. The CDR3 DNA follows: TGCAGCGTTGCGGCAGCAACTAATGAAAAACTGTTTTTT. This sequence encodes CSVAAATNEKLFF.

The V gene is TRBV5-1, the J gene TRBJ1-4, with D possibly TRBD1 on 5 matching bases. Trimming removed 4 bases at V and 0 bases at J, with 19 bases between. CDR3 size: 18 residues. CDR1 SGHRS and CDR2 YFSETQ come from the germline V gene. Here the CDR3 reads CASSPTTTQGPTNEKLFF. In DNA form, the CDR3 reads TGCGCCAGCAGCCCAACGACGACTCAGGGCCCAACTAATGAAAAACTGTTTTTT.

This clonotype was counted a few times. The chain combines TRBV4-2 with TRBJ2-7; TRBD1 or TRBD2 may be the D gene (6 bases each). The CDR3 is 16 residues long. Germline lookup yields CDR1 LGHNA and CDR2 YNFKEQ. Trimming left V 1 base short and J 0 bases short, with 13 bases between. CDR3 bases: TGTGCCAGCAGCCAAGGACACGGGGGCGCCTCCTACGAGCAGTACTTC. Amino acid sequence: CASSQGHGGASYEQYF.